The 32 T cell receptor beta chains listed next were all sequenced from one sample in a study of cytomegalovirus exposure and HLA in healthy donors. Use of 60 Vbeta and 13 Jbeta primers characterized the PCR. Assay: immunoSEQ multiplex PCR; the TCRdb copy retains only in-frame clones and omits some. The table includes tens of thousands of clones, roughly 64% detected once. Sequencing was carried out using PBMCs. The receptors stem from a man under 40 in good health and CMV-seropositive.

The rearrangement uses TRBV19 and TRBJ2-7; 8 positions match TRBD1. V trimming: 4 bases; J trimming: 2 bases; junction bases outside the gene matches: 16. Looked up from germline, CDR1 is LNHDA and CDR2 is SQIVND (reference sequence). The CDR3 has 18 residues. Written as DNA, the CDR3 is TGTGCCAGTAGTACCTATCTTTACTCAGGGGGCCCGACCTACGAGCAGTACTTC. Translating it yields CASSTYLYSGGPTYEQYF.

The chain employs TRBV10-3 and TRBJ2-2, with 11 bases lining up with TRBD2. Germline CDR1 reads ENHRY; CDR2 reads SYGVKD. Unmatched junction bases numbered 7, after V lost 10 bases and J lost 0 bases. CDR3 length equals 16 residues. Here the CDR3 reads CATAGTSGANTGELFF. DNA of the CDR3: TGTGCCACTGCCGGGACTAGCGGCGCGAACACCGGGGAGCTGTTTTTT.

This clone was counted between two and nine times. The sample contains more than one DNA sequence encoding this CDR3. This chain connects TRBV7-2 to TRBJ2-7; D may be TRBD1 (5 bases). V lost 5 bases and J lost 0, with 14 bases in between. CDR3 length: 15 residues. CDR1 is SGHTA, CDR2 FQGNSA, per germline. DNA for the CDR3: TGTGCCAGCAGCCTAGTAGACAGTTCCTCCTACGAGCAGTACTTC. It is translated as CASSLVDSSSYEQYF.

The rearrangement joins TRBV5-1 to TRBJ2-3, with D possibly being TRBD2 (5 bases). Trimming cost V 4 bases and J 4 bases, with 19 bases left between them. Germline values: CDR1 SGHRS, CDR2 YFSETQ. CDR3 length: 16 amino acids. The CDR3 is CASSKDWTFLADTQYF. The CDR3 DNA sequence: TGCGCCAGCAGCAAGGACTGGACCTTCCTAGCAGATACGCAGTATTTT.

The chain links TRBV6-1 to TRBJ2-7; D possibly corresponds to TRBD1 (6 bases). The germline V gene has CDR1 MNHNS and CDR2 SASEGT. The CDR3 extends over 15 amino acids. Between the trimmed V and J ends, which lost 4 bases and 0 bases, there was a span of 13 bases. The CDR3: CASSAETGNSYEQYF. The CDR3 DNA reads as TGTGCCAGCAGTGCCGAGACAGGCAACTCCTACGAGCAGTACTTC.

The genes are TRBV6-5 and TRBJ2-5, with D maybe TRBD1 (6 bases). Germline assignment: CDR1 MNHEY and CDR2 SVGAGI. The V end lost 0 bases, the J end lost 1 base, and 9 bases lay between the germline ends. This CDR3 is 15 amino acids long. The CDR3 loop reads CASSYSGTLQETQYF. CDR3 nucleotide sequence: TGTGCCAGCAGTTACTCAGGGACACTCCAAGAGACCCAGTACTTC.

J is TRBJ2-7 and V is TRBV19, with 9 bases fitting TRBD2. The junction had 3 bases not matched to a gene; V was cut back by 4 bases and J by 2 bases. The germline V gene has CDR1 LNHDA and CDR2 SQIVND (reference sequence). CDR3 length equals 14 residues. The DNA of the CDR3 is TGTGCCAGTAGTAATAGCGGGAGCCCCTACGAGCAGTACTTC. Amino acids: CASSNSGSPYEQYF.

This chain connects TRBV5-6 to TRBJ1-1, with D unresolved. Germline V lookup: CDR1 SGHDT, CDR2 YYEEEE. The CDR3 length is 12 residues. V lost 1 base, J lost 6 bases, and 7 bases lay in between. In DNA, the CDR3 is TGTGCCAGCAGCTTGCCCCTAGCTGAAGCTTTCTTT. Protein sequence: CASSLPLAEAFF. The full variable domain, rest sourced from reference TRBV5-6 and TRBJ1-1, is DAGVTQSPTHLIKTRGQQVTLRCSPKSGHDTVSWYQQALGQGPQFIFQYYEEEERQRGNFPDRFSGHQFPNYSSELNVNALLLGDSALYLCASSLPLAEAFFGQGTRLTVV.

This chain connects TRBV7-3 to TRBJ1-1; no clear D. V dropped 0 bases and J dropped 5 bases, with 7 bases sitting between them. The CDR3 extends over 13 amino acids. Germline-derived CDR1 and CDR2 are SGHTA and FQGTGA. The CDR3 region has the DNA TGTGCCAGCAGCTTAACTGGCAGAACTGAAGCTTTCTTT. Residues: CASSLTGRTEAFF.

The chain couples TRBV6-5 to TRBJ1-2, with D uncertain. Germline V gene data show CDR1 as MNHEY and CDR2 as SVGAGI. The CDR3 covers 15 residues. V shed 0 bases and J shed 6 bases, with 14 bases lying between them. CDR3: CASSYSSLGGNGYTF. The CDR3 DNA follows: TGTGCCAGCAGTTACTCGAGCTTGGGAGGTAATGGCTACACCTTC.

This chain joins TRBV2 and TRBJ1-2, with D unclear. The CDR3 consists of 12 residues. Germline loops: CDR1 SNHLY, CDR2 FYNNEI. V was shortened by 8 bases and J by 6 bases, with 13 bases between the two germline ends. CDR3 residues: CASCLQRDGYTF. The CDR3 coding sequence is TGTGCCAGCTGCCTTCAGCGGGATGGCTACACCTTC.

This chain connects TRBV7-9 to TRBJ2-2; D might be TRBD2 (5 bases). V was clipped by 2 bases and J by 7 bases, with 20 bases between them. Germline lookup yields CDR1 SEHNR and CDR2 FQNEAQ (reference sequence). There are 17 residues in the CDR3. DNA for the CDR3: TGTGCCAGCAGCTTACCCCTTGGGAGAAACTTCGGCGGGGAGCTGTTTTTT. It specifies CASSLPLGRNFGGELFF.

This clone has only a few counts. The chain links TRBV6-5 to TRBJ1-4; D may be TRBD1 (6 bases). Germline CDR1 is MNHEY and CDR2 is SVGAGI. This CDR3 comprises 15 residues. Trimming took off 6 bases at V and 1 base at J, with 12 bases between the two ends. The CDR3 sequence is CASRGSQGTNEKLFF. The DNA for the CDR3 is TGTGCCAGCAGGGGTTCACAGGGAACTAATGAAAAACTGTTTTTT.

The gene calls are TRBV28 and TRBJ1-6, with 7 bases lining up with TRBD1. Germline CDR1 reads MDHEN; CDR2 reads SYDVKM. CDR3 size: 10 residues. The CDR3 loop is CATGVSPLHF. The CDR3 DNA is TGTGCAACAGGGGTTTCACCCCTCCACTTT. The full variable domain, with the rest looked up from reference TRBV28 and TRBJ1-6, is DVKVTQSSRYLVKRTGEKVFLECVQDMDHENMFWYRQDPGLGLRLIYFSYDVKMKEKGDIPEGYSVSREKKERFSLILESASTNQTSMYLCATGVSPLHFGNGTRLTVT.

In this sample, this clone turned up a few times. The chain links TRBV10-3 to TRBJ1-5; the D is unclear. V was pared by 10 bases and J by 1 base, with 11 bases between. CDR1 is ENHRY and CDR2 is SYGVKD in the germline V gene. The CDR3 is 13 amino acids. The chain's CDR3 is CATRTESNQPQHF. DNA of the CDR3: TGTGCCACCAGGACGGAGAGCAATCAGCCCCAGCATTTT.

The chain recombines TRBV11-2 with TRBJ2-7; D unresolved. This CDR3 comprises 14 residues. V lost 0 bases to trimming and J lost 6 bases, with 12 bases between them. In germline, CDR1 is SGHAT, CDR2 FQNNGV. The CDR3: CASSLDPGRPEQYF. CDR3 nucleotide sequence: TGTGCCAGCAGCTTAGACCCGGGTCGTCCCGAGCAGTACTTC.

The CDR3 sequence is CASSPVTGVGYTF. The CDR3 nucleotides read TGTGCCAGCAGTCCTGTGACAGGGGTCGGCTACACCTTC. The chain links TRBV6-5 to TRBJ1-2; 8 positions agree with TRBD1. The CDR3 covers 13 residues. The trim removed 5 bases at V and 8 bases at J, leaving 7 bases unmatched. The germline CDR1 and CDR2 sequences are MNHEY and SVGAGI.

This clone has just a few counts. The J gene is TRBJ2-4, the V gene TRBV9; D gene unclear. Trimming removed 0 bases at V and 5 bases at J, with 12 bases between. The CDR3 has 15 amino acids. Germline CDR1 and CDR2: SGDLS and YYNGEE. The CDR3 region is CASSVEPGSQNIQYF. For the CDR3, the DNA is TGTGCCAGCAGCGTAGAGCCAGGAAGCCAAAACATTCAGTACTTC.

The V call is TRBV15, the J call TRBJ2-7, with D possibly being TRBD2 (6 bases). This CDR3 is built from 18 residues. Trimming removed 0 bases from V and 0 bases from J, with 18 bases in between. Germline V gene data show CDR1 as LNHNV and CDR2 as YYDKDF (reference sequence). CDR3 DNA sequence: TGTGCCACCAGCAGAGATGGAGGGTTTAGCGGTCCCTCCTACGAGCAGTACTTC. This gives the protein CATSRDGGFSGPSYEQYF.

CDR3 amino acids: CASSEEGTGDPYEQYF. The CDR3 DNA is TGTGCCAGCAGTGAAGAGGGGACAGGGGATCCCTACGAGCAGTACTTC. This chain connects TRBV2 to TRBJ2-7; 10 bases map to TRBD1. With V trimmed by 1 base and J by 2 bases, 5 bases remained unmatched. In germline, CDR1 is SNHLY, CDR2 FYNNEI. This CDR3 spans 16 amino acids. Looking up the rest from reference TRBV2 and TRBJ2-7 gives the full variable domain: EPEVTQTPSHQVTQMGQEVILRCVPISNHLYFYWYRQILGQKVEFLVSFYNNEISEKSEIFDDQFSVERPDGSNFTLKIRSTKLEDSAMYFCASSEEGTGDPYEQYFGPGTRLTVT.

CDR3 DNA: TGTGCCAGCAGCTTAAGGGGCGTCCTACAGGGGGCCGACGAGCAGTACTTC. Its protein product is CASSLRGVLQGADEQYF. V and J are TRBV7-2 and TRBJ2-7; 9 nucleotides align to TRBD1. The CDR3 covers 17 residues. J lost 5 bases, V lost 2 bases, and 13 bases had no gene match. Germline assignment: CDR1 SGHTA and CDR2 FQGNSA.

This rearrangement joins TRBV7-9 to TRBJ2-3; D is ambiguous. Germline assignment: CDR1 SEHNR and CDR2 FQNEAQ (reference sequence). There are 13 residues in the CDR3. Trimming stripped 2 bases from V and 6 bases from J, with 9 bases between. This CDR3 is CASSLKIVDTQYF. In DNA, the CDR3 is TGTGCCAGCAGCTTAAAGATAGTCGATACGCAGTATTTT.

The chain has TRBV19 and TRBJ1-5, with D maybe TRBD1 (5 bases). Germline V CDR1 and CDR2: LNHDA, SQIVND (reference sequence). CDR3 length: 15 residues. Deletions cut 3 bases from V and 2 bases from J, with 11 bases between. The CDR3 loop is CASSMGQGGNQPQHF. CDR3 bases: TGTGCCAGTAGTATGGGTCAGGGTGGCAATCAGCCCCAGCATTTT.

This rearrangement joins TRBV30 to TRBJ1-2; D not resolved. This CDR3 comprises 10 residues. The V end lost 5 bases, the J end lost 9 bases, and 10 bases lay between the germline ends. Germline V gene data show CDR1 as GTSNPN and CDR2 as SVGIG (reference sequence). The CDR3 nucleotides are TGTGCCTGGCGGGGATTTAGCTACACCTTC. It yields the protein CAWRGFSYTF.

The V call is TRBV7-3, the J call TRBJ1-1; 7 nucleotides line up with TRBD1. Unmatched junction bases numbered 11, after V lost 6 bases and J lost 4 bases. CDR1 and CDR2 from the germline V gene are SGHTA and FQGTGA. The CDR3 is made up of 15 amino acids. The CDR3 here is CASRDPGQTVTEAFF. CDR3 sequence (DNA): TGTGCCAGCAGGGATCCGGGACAGACTGTCACTGAAGCTTTCTTT.

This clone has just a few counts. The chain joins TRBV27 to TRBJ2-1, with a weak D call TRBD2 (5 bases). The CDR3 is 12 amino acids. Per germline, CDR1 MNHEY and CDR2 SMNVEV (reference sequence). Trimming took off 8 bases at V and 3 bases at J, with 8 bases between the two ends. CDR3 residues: CASSGNYNEQFF. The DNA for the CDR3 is TGTGCCAGCTCCGGGAACTACAATGAGCAGTTCTTC.

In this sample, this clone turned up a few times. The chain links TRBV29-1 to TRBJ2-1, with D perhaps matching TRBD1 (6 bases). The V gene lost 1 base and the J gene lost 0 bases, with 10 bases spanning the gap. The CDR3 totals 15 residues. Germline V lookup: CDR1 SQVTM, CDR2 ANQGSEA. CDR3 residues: CSVEVMDSSYNEQFF. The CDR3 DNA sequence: TGCAGCGTTGAAGTTATGGACAGCTCCTACAATGAGCAGTTCTTC.

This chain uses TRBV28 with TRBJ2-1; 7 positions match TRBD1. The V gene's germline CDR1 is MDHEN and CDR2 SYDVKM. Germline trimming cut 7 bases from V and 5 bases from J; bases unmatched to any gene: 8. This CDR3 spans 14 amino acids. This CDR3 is CASTLQGTHNEQFF. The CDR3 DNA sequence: TGTGCCAGCACCCTACAGGGGACCCACAATGAGCAGTTCTTC.

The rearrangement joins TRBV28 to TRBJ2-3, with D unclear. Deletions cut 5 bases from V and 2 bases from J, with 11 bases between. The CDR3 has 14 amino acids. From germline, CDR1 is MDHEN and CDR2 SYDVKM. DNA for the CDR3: TGTGCCAGCAGTCGGGTCTTACCCACAGATACGCAGTATTTT. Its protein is CASSRVLPTDTQYF.

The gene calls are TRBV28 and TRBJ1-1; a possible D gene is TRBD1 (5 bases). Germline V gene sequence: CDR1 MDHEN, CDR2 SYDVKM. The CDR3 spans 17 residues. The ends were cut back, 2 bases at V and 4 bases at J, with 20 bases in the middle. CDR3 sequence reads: CASSLQGRGPKATEAFF. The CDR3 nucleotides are TGTGCCAGCAGTTTACAAGGTAGGGGCCCTAAGGCCACTGAAGCTTTCTTT.

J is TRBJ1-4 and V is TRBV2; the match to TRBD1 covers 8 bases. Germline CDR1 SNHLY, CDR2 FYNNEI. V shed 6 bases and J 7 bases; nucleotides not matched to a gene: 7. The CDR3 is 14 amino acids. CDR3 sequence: CASRAGGRFEKLFF. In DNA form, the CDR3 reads TGTGCCAGCAGAGCAGGGGGCAGGTTTGAAAAACTGTTTTTT. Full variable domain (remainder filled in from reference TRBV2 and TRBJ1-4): EPEVTQTPSHQVTQMGQEVILRCVPISNHLYFYWYRQILGQKVEFLVSFYNNEISEKSEIFDDQFSVERPDGSNFTLKIRSTKLEDSAMYFCASRAGGRFEKLFFGSGTQLSVL.

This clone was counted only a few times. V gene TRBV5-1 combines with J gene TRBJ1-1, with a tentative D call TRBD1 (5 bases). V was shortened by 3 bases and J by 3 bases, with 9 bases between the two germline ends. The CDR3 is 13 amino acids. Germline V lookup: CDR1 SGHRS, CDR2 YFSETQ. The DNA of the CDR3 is TGCGCCAGCAGCTGGACACGGGACACTGAAGCTTTCTTT. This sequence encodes CASSWTRDTEAFF. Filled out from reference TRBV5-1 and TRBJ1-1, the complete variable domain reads KAGVTQTPRYLIKTRGQQVTLSCSPISGHRSVSWYQQTPGQGLQFLFEYFSETQRNKGNFPGRFSGRQFSNSRSEMNVSTLELGDSALYLCASSWTRDTEAFFGQGTRLTVV.